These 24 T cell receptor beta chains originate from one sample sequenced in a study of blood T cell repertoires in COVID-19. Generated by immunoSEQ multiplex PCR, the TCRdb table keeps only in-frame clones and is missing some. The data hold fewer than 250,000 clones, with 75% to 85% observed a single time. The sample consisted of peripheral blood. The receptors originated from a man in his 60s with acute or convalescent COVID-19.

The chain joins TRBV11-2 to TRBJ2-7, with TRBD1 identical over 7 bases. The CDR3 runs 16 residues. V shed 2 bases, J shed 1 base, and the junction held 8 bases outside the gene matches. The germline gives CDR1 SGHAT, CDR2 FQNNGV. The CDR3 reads CASSLWRGGKSYEQYF. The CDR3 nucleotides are TGTGCCAGCAGCTTATGGAGAGGGGGCAAATCCTACGAGCAGTACTTC.

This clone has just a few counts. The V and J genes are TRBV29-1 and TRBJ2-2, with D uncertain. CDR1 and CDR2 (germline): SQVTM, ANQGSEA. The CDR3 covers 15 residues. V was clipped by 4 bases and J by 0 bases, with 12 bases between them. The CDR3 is CSVVASASNTGELFF. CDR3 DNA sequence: TGCAGCGTTGTAGCCAGCGCATCGAACACCGGGGAGCTGTTTTTT.

The CDR3 DNA sequence: TGTGCCAGCAGCCCCGGGGACAGCTACGAGCAGTACTTC. Amino acid sequence: CASSPGDSYEQYF. The rearrangement links TRBV11-3 to TRBJ2-7, with TRBD1 identical over 7 bases. The CDR3 spans 13 residues. V lost 5 bases and J lost 3; bases outside the gene matches: 4. Germline V CDR1 and CDR2: SGHNT, YENEEA.

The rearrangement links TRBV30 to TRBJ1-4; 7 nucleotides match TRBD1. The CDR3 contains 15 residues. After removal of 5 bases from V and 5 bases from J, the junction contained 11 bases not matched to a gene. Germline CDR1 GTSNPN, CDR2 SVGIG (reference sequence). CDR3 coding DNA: TGTGCCTGGCGGCCCGGGACAGTCTCGAATGAAAAACTGTTTTTT. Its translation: CAWRPGTVSNEKLFF. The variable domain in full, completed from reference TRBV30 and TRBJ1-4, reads SQTIHQWPATLVQPVGSPLSLECTVEGTSNPNLYWYRQAAGRGLQLLFYSVGIGQISSEVPQNLSASRPQDRQFILSSKKLLLSDSGFYLCAWRPGTVSNEKLFFGSGTQLSVL.

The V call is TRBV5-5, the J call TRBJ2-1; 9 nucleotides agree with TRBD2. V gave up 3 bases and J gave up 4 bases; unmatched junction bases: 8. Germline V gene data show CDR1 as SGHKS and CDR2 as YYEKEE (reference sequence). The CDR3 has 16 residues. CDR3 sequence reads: CASSWEGLAAYNEQFF. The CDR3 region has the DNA TGTGCCAGCAGCTGGGAGGGACTAGCAGCTTACAATGAGCAGTTCTTC.

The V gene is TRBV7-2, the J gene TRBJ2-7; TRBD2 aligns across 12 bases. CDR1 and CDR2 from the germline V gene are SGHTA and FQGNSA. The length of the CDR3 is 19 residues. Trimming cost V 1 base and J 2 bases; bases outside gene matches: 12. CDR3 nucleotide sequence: TGTGCCAGCAGCTTAGTATCTAGCGGGAGGGCCTGGTCCCCCTACGAGCAGTACTTC. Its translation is CASSLVSSGRAWSPYEQYF.

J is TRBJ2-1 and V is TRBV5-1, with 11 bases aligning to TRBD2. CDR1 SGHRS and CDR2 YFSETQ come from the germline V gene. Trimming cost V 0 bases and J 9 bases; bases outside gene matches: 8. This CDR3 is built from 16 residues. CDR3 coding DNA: TGCGCCAGCAGCTTGGTCACTAGCGGGAGTGTGGTTGAGCAGTTCTTC. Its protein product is CASSLVTSGSVVEQFF.

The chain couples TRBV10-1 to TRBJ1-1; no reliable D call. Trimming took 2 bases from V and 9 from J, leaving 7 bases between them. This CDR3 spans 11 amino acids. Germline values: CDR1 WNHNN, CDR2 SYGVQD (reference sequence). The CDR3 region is CASSEAGKAFF. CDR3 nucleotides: TGCGCCAGCAGTGAGGCAGGAAAAGCTTTCTTT.

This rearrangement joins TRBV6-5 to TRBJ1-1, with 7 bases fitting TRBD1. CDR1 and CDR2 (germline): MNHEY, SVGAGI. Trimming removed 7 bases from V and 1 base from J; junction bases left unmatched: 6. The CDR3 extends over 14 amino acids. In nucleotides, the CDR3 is TGTGCCAGCAATAGGGGGCGCGGGAACACTGAAGCTTTCTTT. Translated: CASNRGRGNTEAFF.

CDR3 protein: CARRTGAIPTGNQPQHF. Here the CDR3 DNA reads TGTGCCAGGAGGACAGGGGCGATTCCTACCGGCAATCAGCCCCAGCATTTT. This sequence joins TRBV6-4 and TRBJ1-5; 9 bases match TRBD1. Germline values: CDR1 MRHNA, CDR2 SNTAGT. V lost 9 bases to trimming and J lost 2 bases; unmatched junction nucleotides: 14. The CDR3 contains 17 residues.

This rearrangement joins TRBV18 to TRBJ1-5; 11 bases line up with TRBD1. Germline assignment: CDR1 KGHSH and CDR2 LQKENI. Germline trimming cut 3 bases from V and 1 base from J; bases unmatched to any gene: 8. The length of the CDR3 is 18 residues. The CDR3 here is CASSPADRGLGSNQPQHF. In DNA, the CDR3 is TGTGCCAGCTCACCGGCGGACAGGGGGCTCGGGAGCAATCAGCCCCAGCATTTT.

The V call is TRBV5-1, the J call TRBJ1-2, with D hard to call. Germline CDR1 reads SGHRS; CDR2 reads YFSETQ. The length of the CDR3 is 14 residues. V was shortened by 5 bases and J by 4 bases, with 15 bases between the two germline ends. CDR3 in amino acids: CASRPGERTYGYTF. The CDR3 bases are TGCGCCAGCAGACCTGGTGAGCGGACCTATGGCTACACCTTC.

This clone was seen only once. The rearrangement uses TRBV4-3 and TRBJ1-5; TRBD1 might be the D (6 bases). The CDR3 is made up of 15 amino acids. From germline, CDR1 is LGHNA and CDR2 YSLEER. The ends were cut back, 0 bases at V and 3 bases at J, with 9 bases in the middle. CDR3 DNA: TGCGCCAGCAGCCAAGAATCAGGGGTCAATCAGCCCCAGCATTTT. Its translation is CASSQESGVNQPQHF.

The CDR3 spells CASSHPGNQPQHF. CDR3 sequence (DNA): TGCGCCAGCAGCCATCCAGGCAATCAGCCCCAGCATTTT. The V and J genes are TRBV4-1 and TRBJ1-5; D remains ambiguous. The germline V gene has CDR1 MGHRA and CDR2 YSYEKL. V shed 3 bases and J shed 2 bases, with 5 bases lying between them. CDR3 length: 13 amino acids.

CDR3 sequence: CASSVWDRGVSSPLHF. CDR3 DNA: TGTGCCAGCAGCGTATGGGACAGGGGAGTTAGTTCACCCCTCCACTTT. This chain connects TRBV9 to TRBJ1-6, with 10 bases matching TRBD1. Looked up from germline, CDR1 is SGDLS and CDR2 is YYNGEE. The CDR3 sequence is 16 residues long. The trim removed 1 base at V and 9 bases at J, leaving 7 bases unmatched.

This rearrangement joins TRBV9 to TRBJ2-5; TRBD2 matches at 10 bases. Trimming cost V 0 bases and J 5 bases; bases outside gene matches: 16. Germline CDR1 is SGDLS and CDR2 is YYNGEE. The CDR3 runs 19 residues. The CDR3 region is CASSVGMAPSGRLGETQYF. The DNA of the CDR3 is TGTGCCAGCAGCGTAGGGATGGCCCCTAGCGGGAGACTAGGGGAGACCCAGTACTTC.

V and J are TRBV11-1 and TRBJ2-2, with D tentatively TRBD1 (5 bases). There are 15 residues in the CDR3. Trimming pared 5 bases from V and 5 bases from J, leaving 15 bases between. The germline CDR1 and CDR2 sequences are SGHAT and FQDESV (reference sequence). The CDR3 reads CASSPPGKDTGELFF. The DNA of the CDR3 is TGTGCCAGCAGCCCCCCAGGGAAGGATACCGGGGAGCTGTTTTTT.

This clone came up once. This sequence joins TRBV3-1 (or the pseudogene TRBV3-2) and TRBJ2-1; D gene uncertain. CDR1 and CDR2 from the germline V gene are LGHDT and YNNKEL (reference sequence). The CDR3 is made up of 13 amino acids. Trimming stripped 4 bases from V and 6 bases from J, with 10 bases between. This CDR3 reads CASSLTRVNEQFF. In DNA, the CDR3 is TGTGCCAGCAGCCTGACCCGGGTCAATGAGCAGTTCTTC.

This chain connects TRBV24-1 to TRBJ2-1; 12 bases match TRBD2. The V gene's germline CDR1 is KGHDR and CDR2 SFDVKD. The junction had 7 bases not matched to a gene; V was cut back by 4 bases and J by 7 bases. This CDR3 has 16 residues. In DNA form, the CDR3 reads TGTGCCACCAGTGACACGACTAGCGGGGGCACGAATGAGCAGTTCTTC. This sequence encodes CATSDTTSGGTNEQFF.

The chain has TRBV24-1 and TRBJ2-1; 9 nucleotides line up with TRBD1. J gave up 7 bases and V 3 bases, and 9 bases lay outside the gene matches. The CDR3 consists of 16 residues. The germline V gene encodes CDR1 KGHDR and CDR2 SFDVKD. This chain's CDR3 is CATSDPGQGGKNEQFF. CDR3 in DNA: TGTGCCACCAGTGATCCGGGACAGGGAGGGAAAAATGAGCAGTTCTTC.

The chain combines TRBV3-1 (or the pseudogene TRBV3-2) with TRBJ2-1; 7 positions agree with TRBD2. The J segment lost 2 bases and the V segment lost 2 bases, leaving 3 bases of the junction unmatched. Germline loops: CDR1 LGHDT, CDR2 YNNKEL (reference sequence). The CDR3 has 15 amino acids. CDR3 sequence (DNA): TGTGCCAGCAGCCAAAGCGGGAAGGCCTACAATGAGCAGTTCTTC. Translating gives CASSQSGKAYNEQFF.

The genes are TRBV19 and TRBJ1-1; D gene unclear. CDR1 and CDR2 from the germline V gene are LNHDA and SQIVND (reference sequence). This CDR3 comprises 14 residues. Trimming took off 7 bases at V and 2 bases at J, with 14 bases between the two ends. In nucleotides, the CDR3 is TGTGCCAGTATAGGGAGACGCATTAACACTGAAGCTTTCTTT. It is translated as CASIGRRINTEAFF. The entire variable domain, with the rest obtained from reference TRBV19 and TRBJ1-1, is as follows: DGGITQSPKYLFRKEGQNVTLSCEQNLNHDAMYWYRQDPGQGLRLIYYSQIVNDFQKGDIAEGYSVSREKKESFPLTVTSAQKNPTAFYLCASIGRRINTEAFFGQGTRLTVV.

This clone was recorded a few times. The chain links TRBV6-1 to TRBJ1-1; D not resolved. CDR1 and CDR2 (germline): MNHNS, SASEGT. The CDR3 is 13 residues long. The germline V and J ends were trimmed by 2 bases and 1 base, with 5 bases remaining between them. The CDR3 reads CASSETWNTEAFF. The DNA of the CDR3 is TGTGCCAGCAGTGAAACATGGAACACTGAAGCTTTCTTT.

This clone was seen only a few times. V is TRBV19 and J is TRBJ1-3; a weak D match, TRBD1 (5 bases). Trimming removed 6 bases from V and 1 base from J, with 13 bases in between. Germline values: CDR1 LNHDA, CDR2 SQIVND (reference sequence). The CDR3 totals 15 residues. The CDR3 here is CASSDSGVSGNTIYF. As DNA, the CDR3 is TGTGCCAGTAGCGACAGTGGGGTTTCTGGAAACACCATATATTTT.